A selection of T cell receptor beta chains follows, all from one sample in a study of graft-versus-host responses after intestinal transplantation. The data were produced by immunoSEQ multiplex PCR, yet TCRdb's version contains in-frame clones alone and is incomplete. The sample records 75,000 to 100,000 clones, 90% being singletons. The source material was PBMCs, sampled roughly 410 days after intestinal transplant. The receptor set was obtained from a human patient who received an intestinal transplant, so some T cells may come from the graft donor. Both conserved end residues are part of each CDR3. The order of the fields is D gene, J gene, clone size, V gene, CDR3 DNA, CDR3 protein. The D gene is left open where the match is weak. For some rows the clone size is stated as once, few or many, or as a class when expanded; others skip it.

d_call: TRBD1; j_call: TRBJ2-7; clone_size: NA; v_call: TRBV9; cdr3_nt: TGTGCCAGCAGCGTAGAAGACAGGGTGGGCGAGCAGTACTTC; cdr3_aa: CASSVEDRVGEQYF
d_call: NA; j_call: TRBJ2-3; clone_size: NA; v_call: TRBV11-2; cdr3_nt: TGTGCCAGCAGCTTATATCGGGGGGCAAGCACAGATACGCAGTATTTT; cdr3_aa: CASSLYRGASTDTQYF
d_call: NA; j_call: TRBJ1-2; clone_size: NA; v_call: TRBV19; cdr3_nt: TGTGCCAGTAGACGACAGCATGGCTACACCTTC; cdr3_aa: CASRRQHGYTF
d_call: NA; j_call: TRBJ2-7; clone_size: NA; v_call: TRBV29-1; cdr3_nt: TGCAGCGTTGAAGACCGTGGCCGGACGTCCTACGAGCAGTACTTC; cdr3_aa: CSVEDRGRTSYEQYF
d_call: NA; j_call: TRBJ1-1; clone_size: NA; v_call: TRBV5-4; cdr3_nt: TGTGCCAGTATCCCCCGGGGGGCGACTGAAGCTTTCTTT; cdr3_aa: CASIPRGATEAFF
d_call: NA; j_call: TRBJ2-1; clone_size: NA; v_call: TRBV2; cdr3_nt: TGTGCCAGGAACCGGGCCCCAGGGGGGAATGAGCAGTTCTTC; cdr3_aa: CARNRAPGGNEQFF
d_call: NA; j_call: TRBJ2-7; clone_size: NA; v_call: TRBV21-1; cdr3_nt: TGTGCCAGCACCCACCAACGGGGCGAGCAGTACTTC; cdr3_aa: CASTHQRGEQYF
d_call: NA; j_call: TRBJ2-7; clone_size: NA; v_call: TRBV5-6; cdr3_nt: TGTGCCAGCAGCTTGGAGGGCAGGGTAGCCTACGAGCAGTACTTC; cdr3_aa: CASSLEGRVAYEQYF
d_call: NA; j_call: TRBJ1-1; clone_size: few; v_call: TRBV2; cdr3_nt: TGTGCCAGCAGTGACAGGGAAGCTTTCTTT; cdr3_aa: CASSDREAFF
d_call: NA; j_call: TRBJ2-2; clone_size: NA; v_call: TRBV7-3; cdr3_nt: TGTGCCAGCAGCCCTTCGACAGCGAACACCGGGGAGCTGTTTTTT; cdr3_aa: CASSPSTANTGELFF
d_call: NA; j_call: TRBJ1-1; clone_size: NA; v_call: TRBV29-1; cdr3_nt: TGCAGCGTTGTTACCCAGAGGGTAGGGAACACTGAAGCTTTCTTT; cdr3_aa: CSVVTQRVGNTEAFF
d_call: TRBD2; j_call: TRBJ2-7; clone_size: NA; v_call: TRBV19; cdr3_nt: TGTGCCAGTAGCCTAAGATCGGGGCGGGGGGCCTACGAGCAGTACTTC; cdr3_aa: CASSLRSGRGAYEQYF
d_call: NA; j_call: TRBJ1-1; clone_size: NA; v_call: TRBV18; cdr3_nt: TGTGCCAGCTCACCACTTAGCGAGGGGACTGAAGCTTTCTTT; cdr3_aa: CASSPLSEGTEAFF
d_call: TRBD2; j_call: TRBJ2-1; clone_size: NA; v_call: TRBV19; cdr3_nt: TGTGCCAGTAGTATCGTAGCGGGGGCCTACAATGAGCAGTTCTTC; cdr3_aa: CASSIVAGAYNEQFF
d_call: NA; j_call: TRBJ1-5; clone_size: NA; v_call: TRBV5-6; cdr3_nt: TGTGCCAGCAGCGGGGGCAATCAGCCCCAGCATTTT; cdr3_aa: CASSGGNQPQHF
d_call: TRBD2; j_call: TRBJ2-7; clone_size: NA; v_call: TRBV18; cdr3_nt: TGTGCCAGCTCCCAAATAGCGGGGCCTAGCTACGAGCAGTACTTC; cdr3_aa: CASSQIAGPSYEQYF
d_call: NA; j_call: TRBJ1-2; clone_size: NA; v_call: TRBV5-1; cdr3_nt: TGCGCCAGCAGCTTGGAGGCGGGGTATAGTGGCTACACCTTC; cdr3_aa: CASSLEAGYSGYTF
d_call: NA; j_call: TRBJ1-1; clone_size: NA; v_call: TRBV19; cdr3_nt: TGTGCCACCACCGGGAACACTGAAGCTTTCTTT; cdr3_aa: CATTGNTEAFF
d_call: TRBD1; j_call: TRBJ2-5; clone_size: NA; v_call: TRBV11-1; cdr3_nt: TGTGCCAGCAGCCCCGGGACAGGGGGAGAGACCCAGTACTTC; cdr3_aa: CASSPGTGGETQYF
d_call: NA; j_call: TRBJ1-1; clone_size: NA; v_call: TRBV4-1; cdr3_nt: TGCGCCAGCAGCCGAGAAGGAACCAGTGGGAACACTGAAGCTTTCTTT; cdr3_aa: CASSREGTSGNTEAFF
d_call: TRBD2; j_call: TRBJ2-5; clone_size: NA; v_call: TRBV5-1; cdr3_nt: TGCGCCAGCGCGGGACTACTAGGAGAGACCCAGTACTTC; cdr3_aa: CASAGLLGETQYF
d_call: NA; j_call: TRBJ1-1; clone_size: NA; v_call: TRBV6-1; cdr3_nt: TGTGCCAGCAGTCAGGGGTGGGCTGAAGCTTTCTTT; cdr3_aa: CASSQGWAEAFF
d_call: TRBD1; j_call: TRBJ1-1; clone_size: NA; v_call: TRBV5-1; cdr3_nt: TGCGCCAGCAGTAAGGGACAGCTGAACACTGAAGCTTTCTTT; cdr3_aa: CASSKGQLNTEAFF
d_call: NA; j_call: TRBJ2-5; clone_size: NA; v_call: TRBV19; cdr3_nt: TGTGCCAGTAGTATCGTGGGAAATCCCCTCCAAGAGACCCAGTACTTC; cdr3_aa: CASSIVGNPLQETQYF
d_call: NA; j_call: TRBJ2-3; clone_size: NA; v_call: TRBV9; cdr3_nt: TGTGCCAGCAGCGCCGGCGGCTATAGCACAGATACGCAGTATTTT; cdr3_aa: CASSAGGYSTDTQYF
d_call: NA; j_call: TRBJ1-6; clone_size: NA; v_call: TRBV6-5; cdr3_nt: TGTGCCAGCACCGAAGGCGGGGGGTTCTATTCACCCCTCCACTTT; cdr3_aa: CASTEGGGFYSPLHF
d_call: TRBD2; j_call: TRBJ2-1; clone_size: NA; v_call: TRBV5-6; cdr3_nt: TGTGCCAGCAGCCCAGGTAGCGGGGGGGCTAGCGAGCAGTTCTTC; cdr3_aa: CASSPGSGGASEQFF
d_call: TRBD1; j_call: TRBJ1-1; clone_size: NA; v_call: TRBV27; cdr3_nt: TGTGCCAGCAGTTTACCCCCGACAGGGGACACTGAAGCTTTCTTT; cdr3_aa: CASSLPPTGDTEAFF
d_call: TRBD1; j_call: TRBJ1-2; clone_size: once; v_call: TRBV18; cdr3_nt: TGTGCCAGCTCACCTTCGGACAGGCTCGGCGGCTACACCTTC; cdr3_aa: CASSPSDRLGGYTF
d_call: NA; j_call: TRBJ2-3; clone_size: NA; v_call: TRBV19; cdr3_nt: TGTGCCAGTAGTATGGACCCTAGCACAGATACGCAGTATTTT; cdr3_aa: CASSMDPSTDTQYF
d_call: NA; j_call: TRBJ2-2; clone_size: NA; v_call: TRBV6-5; cdr3_nt: TGTGCCAGCAGAGGTGAACCCAACACCGGGGAGCTGTTTTTT; cdr3_aa: CASRGEPNTGELFF
d_call: NA; j_call: TRBJ1-1; clone_size: NA; v_call: TRBV29-1; cdr3_nt: TGCAGCGTTGAAAGGGACCTTAACACTGAAGCTTTCTTT; cdr3_aa: CSVERDLNTEAFF
d_call: NA; j_call: TRBJ2-5; clone_size: NA; v_call: TRBV5-8; cdr3_nt: TGTGCCAGCAGCTTGTTTGTGGGGGAAGAGACCCAGTACTTC; cdr3_aa: CASSLFVGEETQYF
d_call: TRBD1; j_call: TRBJ1-2; clone_size: NA; v_call: TRBV28; cdr3_nt: TGTGCCAGCAGTCCCCGGACAGGGTGGTATGGCTACACCTTC; cdr3_aa: CASSPRTGWYGYTF
d_call: NA; j_call: TRBJ1-2; clone_size: once; v_call: TRBV7-3; cdr3_nt: TGTGCCAGCAGCTCGCAGGGAGGAGGCTACACCTTC; cdr3_aa: CASSSQGGGYTF